This entry lists 17 T cell receptor beta chains sequenced from one sample in a study of T cell responses to AZD1222 COVID-19 vaccine. Produced via immunoSEQ multiplex PCR; TCRdb's table is partial and in-frame only. There are around 83,000 clones in the sample; about 88% occur only once, and about 19% lies in the top ten. Sequenced here: peripheral blood, sampled on day 0 of AZD1222 vaccination. The origin of the receptors is an adult in good health.

The DNA for the CDR3 is TGCGCCAGCAGCCGGGGACTAGCGAGTCCTGCAGATACGCAGTATTTT. It encodes CASSRGLASPADTQYF. The rearrangement joins TRBV5-1 to TRBJ2-3, with TRBD2 matching 10 bases. Germline CDR1 is SGHRS and CDR2 is YFSETQ. The CDR3 is 16 residues long. The V gene end was trimmed by 4 bases and the J gene end by 4 bases; junction bases not matched to a gene: 9.

V gene TRBV7-9 combines with J gene TRBJ2-7; the D gene could be TRBD1 or TRBD2 (5 bases each). The germline gives CDR1 SEHNR, CDR2 FQNEAQ (reference sequence). The ends were cut back, 3 bases at V and 6 bases at J, with 15 bases in the middle. This CDR3 has 14 amino acids. The CDR3 coding sequence is TGTGCCAGCAGCTTCGGACTGGGGACGGGCGAGCAGTACTTC. Translated, it gives CASSFGLGTGEQYF. Combining the CDR3 with reference TRBV7-9 and TRBJ2-7 gives the whole variable domain DTGVSQNPRHKITKRGQNVTFRCDPISEHNRLYWYRQTLGQGPEFLTYFQNEAQLEKSRLLSDRFSAERPKGSFSTLEIQRTEQGDSAMYLCASSFGLGTGEQYFGPGTRLTVT.

This rearrangement joins TRBV5-1 to TRBJ1-3; D is possibly TRBD1 (6 bases). The CDR3 runs to 15 residues. Germline V gene data show CDR1 as SGHRS and CDR2 as YFSETQ. Trimming took off 5 bases at V and 8 bases at J, with 20 bases between the two ends. This CDR3 reads CASSRLQGGGDTIYF. For the CDR3, the DNA is TGCGCCAGCAGTCGTCTACAGGGAGGAGGGGACACCATATATTTT.

The chain carries TRBV7-8 and TRBJ2-3; 7 bases agree with TRBD2. From germline, CDR1 is SGHVS and CDR2 FQNEAQ. The CDR3 is 14 amino acids. The ends lost 8 bases at V and 2 bases at J; junction bases unmatched: 7. The CDR3, as DNA: TGTGCCAGCGGCCGGGACTATTCCACAGATACGCAGTATTTT. This encodes CASGRDYSTDTQYF.

In this sample, this clone turned up once. The rearrangement links TRBV6-6 to TRBJ2-7; 12 bases are shared with TRBD2. The CDR3 has 14 amino acids. Trimming removed 6 bases from V and 6 bases from J; junction bases left unmatched: 6. Germline-derived CDR1 and CDR2 are MNHNY and SVGAGI (reference sequence). The CDR3 bases are TGTGCCAGCAGCTCCGGGACTAGCGGGCCCGAGCAGTACTTC. It specifies CASSSGTSGPEQYF.

This CDR3 reads CASSYSQGTGAGEQYF. The CDR3 DNA reads as TGTGCCAGCAGTTACTCGCAAGGGACAGGGGCCGGGGAGCAGTACTTC. The chain is built from TRBV6-5 and TRBJ2-7; 10 bases match TRBD1. Germline V gene lookup returns CDR1 MNHEY and CDR2 SVGAGI. The CDR3 runs 16 residues. The ends lost 0 bases at V and 7 bases at J; junction bases unmatched: 9.

V and J are TRBV20-1 and TRBJ2-7; D is unclear. Germline V CDR1 and CDR2: DFQATT, SNEGSKA (reference sequence). This CDR3 region has 11 residues. Trimming took off 6 bases at V and 3 bases at J, with 9 bases between the two ends. The CDR3 reads CSALKGYEQYF. CDR3 sequence (DNA): TGCAGTGCCCTAAAGGGCTACGAGCAGTACTTC.

The J gene is TRBJ1-1, the V gene TRBV19, with D possibly matching TRBD1 (6 bases). Germline CDR1 reads LNHDA; CDR2 reads SQIVND (reference sequence). V was clipped by 5 bases and J by 1 base, with 14 bases between them. CDR3 length: 15 residues. CDR3 amino acids: CASSPGRGANTEAFF. The DNA for the CDR3 is TGTGCCAGTAGTCCCGGTAGGGGGGCGAACACTGAAGCTTTCTTT.

The chain recombines TRBV5-1 with TRBJ2-1; D is perhaps TRBD1 (6 bases). Germline CDR1 is SGHRS and CDR2 is YFSETQ. The CDR3 totals 14 residues. V gave up 4 bases and J gave up 5 bases, with 13 bases separating them. The CDR3 protein is CASSAGEPNNEQFF. The CDR3 bases are TGCGCCAGCAGCGCAGGGGAACCTAACAATGAGCAGTTCTTC.

The chain links TRBV28 to TRBJ1-1; TRBD1 might be the D (6 bases). The CDR3 contains 13 residues. The germline CDR1 and CDR2 sequences are MDHEN and SYDVKM. Trimming cost V 8 bases and J 4 bases, with 14 bases left between them. The CDR3 bases are TGTGCCAGCGGGGGGGTCAGGGGCACTGAAGCTTTCTTT. This sequence encodes CASGGVRGTEAFF.

This clone was picked up one time. This chain joins TRBV7-2 and TRBJ1-6; D is ambiguous. The CDR3 covers 14 residues. V lost 1 base and J lost 8, with 9 bases in between. CDR1 SGHTA and CDR2 FQGNSA come from the germline V gene. CDR3 nucleotide sequence: TGTGCCAGCAGCTTAGTACGGTTTGATTCACCCCTCCACTTT. Translation gives CASSLVRFDSPLHF. Looking up the rest from reference TRBV7-2 and TRBJ1-6 gives the full variable domain: GAGVSQSPSNKVTEKGKDVELRCDPISGHTALYWYRQSLGQGLEFLIYFQGNSAPDKSGLPSDRFSAERTGGSVSTLTIQRTQQEDSAVYLCASSLVRFDSPLHFGNGTRLTVT.

V usage is TRBV4-1 and J usage is TRBJ1-5, with 9 bases aligning to TRBD1. Germline trimming cut 0 bases from V and 4 bases from J; bases unmatched to any gene: 4. Germline V lookup: CDR1 MGHRA, CDR2 YSYEKL. This CDR3 has 16 amino acids. CDR3 DNA sequence: TGCGCCAGCAGCCAAGAAGGAGGGACAGGGAATCAGCCCCAGCATTTT. Residues: CASSQEGGTGNQPQHF.

J is TRBJ2-5 and V is TRBV7-2; possibly TRBD2 for D (6 bases). This CDR3 has 14 residues. CDR1 and CDR2 (germline): SGHTA, FQGNSA. Trimming removed 6 bases at V and 1 base at J, with 12 bases between. This CDR3 reads CASSLRSGQETQYF. The DNA for the CDR3 is TGTGCCAGCAGTCTCCGTAGCGGCCAAGAGACCCAGTACTTC. Drawing the rest from reference TRBV7-2 and TRBJ2-5, the complete variable domain is GAGVSQSPSNKVTEKGKDVELRCDPISGHTALYWYRQSLGQGLEFLIYFQGNSAPDKSGLPSDRFSAERTGGSVSTLTIQRTQQEDSAVYLCASSLRSGQETQYFGPGTRLLVL.

V usage is TRBV5-1 and J usage is TRBJ1-5; D might be TRBD1 (5 bases). V lost 2 bases and J lost 2, with 8 bases in between. CDR3 length: 14 amino acids. Germline loops: CDR1 SGHRS, CDR2 YFSETQ. The chain's CDR3 is CASSFQGGNQPQHF. In DNA, the CDR3 is TGCGCCAGCAGCTTCCAGGGAGGCAATCAGCCCCAGCATTTT. The full variable domain, rest sourced from reference TRBV5-1 and TRBJ1-5, is KAGVTQTPRYLIKTRGQQVTLSCSPISGHRSVSWYQQTPGQGLQFLFEYFSETQRNKGNFPGRFSGRQFSNSRSEMNVSTLELGDSALYLCASSFQGGNQPQHFGDGTRLSIL.

The rearrangement joins TRBV11-2 to TRBJ1-1, with no clear D. Trimming pared 0 bases from V and 5 bases from J, leaving 10 bases between. Germline V gene lookup returns CDR1 SGHAT and CDR2 FQNNGV. The CDR3 consists of 14 residues. The DNA for the CDR3 is TGTGCCAGCAGCTTAGAAATTGGCAGGACTGAAGCTTTCTTT. It specifies CASSLEIGRTEAFF. Together with reference TRBV11-2 and TRBJ1-1, the CDR3 gives the full variable domain: EAGVAQSPRYKIIEKRQSVAFWCNPISGHATLYWYQQILGQGPKLLIQFQNNGVVDDSQLPKDRFSAERLKGVDSTLKIQPAKLEDSAVYLCASSLEIGRTEAFFGQGTRLTVV.

In regard to this clone: The same CDR3 can be traced to other DNA sequences in this sample. The V gene is TRBV6-5, the J gene TRBJ2-7; TRBD2 is a possible D gene (7 bases). V lost 0 bases to trimming and J lost 0 bases, with 9 bases between them. CDR1 and CDR2 (germline): MNHEY, SVGAGI. The CDR3 sequence is 15 residues long. Here the CDR3 DNA reads TGTGCCAGCAGTTACTCGGGGGGGCCCTCCTACGAGCAGTACTTC. Amino acid sequence: CASSYSGGPSYEQYF.

This clone was found a few times. This chain links TRBV6-6 with TRBJ1-1; D not certain. This CDR3 is 15 amino acids long. Germline CDR1 is MNHNY and CDR2 is SVGAGI (reference sequence). Trimming took 6 bases from V and 2 from J, leaving 16 bases between them. CDR3 nucleotides: TGTGCCAGCAGGCCTACCCGGGTAGGAAACACTGAAGCTTTCTTT. This translates into CASRPTRVGNTEAFF.